The sequence of this T cell receptor (beta chain) was determined in a study of cytomegalovirus exposure and HLA in healthy donors. Study-level points and caveats: Cytomegalovirus association was assigned to 170 or so TCR beta chains. Other equally common chains were less clonally expanded than HLA-associated TCR beta chains, a later analysis showed.

For this clone: What it binds is not known.

The CDR3 runs 13 residues. The ends were cut back, 4 bases at V and 6 bases at J, with 14 bases in the middle. CDR1 is SGHRS, CDR2 YFSETQ, per germline. The PCR made use of 60 Vbeta and 13 Jbeta primers. Profiled with immunoSEQ multiplex PCR; TCRdb holds only in-frame clones, not every one. The sample has a few hundred thousand clones; roughly 80% are singletons. The receptor's source is a girl aged 2-10 years in good health and CMV-seronegative. Sequencing was performed on PBMCs. The chain joins TRBV5-1 to TRBJ2-7, with a weak D call TRBD1 (5 bases). The CDR3 region is CASSQGRVSEQYF. CDR3 bases: TGCGCCAGCAGCCAAGGCAGGGTATCCGAGCAGTACTTC.